These 5 T cell receptor beta chains originate from one sample sequenced in a study of vaccination and CD4 T cells after COVID-19. Antigens of these TCRs are unknown. Treatment indicated: approximately 9-day PBMC culture with coronavirus spike peptide pools or control peptides (ViraFEST assay). Cultured CD4+ T-cell DNA underwent Oncomine TCR Beta short-read sequencing. TCRdb redid the calling of the PCR reads with MiXCR, one entry per CDR3 protein. The sample carries some 20,000 distinct CDR3 sequences, approximately 48% recorded once. The specimen comprised CD4+ T cells from blood, cultured in vitro, sampled before SARS-CoV-2 vaccination. Receptors originate from a human donor who received a COVID-19 vaccine.

The sample holds a few counts of this clonotype. V gene TRBV7-9 combines with J gene TRBJ1-1; a weak D match, TRBD1 (5 bases). There are 15 residues in the CDR3. Germline assignment: CDR1 SEHNR and CDR2 FQNEAQ (reference sequence). Trimming stripped 1 base from V and 3 bases from J, with 12 bases between. Written as DNA, the CDR3 is TGTGCCAGCAGCTTAGGTTTGATGGGGGACACTGAAGCTTTCTTT. Amino acids: CASSLGLMGDTEAFF. The variable domain in full, with the rest retrieved from reference TRBV7-9 and TRBJ1-1, is DTGVSQNPRHKITKRGQNVTFRCDPISEHNRLYWYRQTLGQGPEFLTYFQNEAQLEKSRLLSDRFSAERPKGSFSTLEIQRTEQGDSAMYLCASSLGLMGDTEAFFGQGTRLTVV.

This clonotype occurred a few times. The V gene is TRBV19, the J gene TRBJ1-2, with 8 bases aligning to TRBD1. The length of the CDR3 is 16 residues. CDR1 is LNHDA, CDR2 SQIVND, per germline (reference sequence). Trimming cost V 5 bases and J 8 bases; bases outside gene matches: 16. In nucleotides, the CDR3 is TGTGCCAGTAGTCTACGAAACCCTGGACAGGGTGGGGGCTACACCTTC. As protein: CASSLRNPGQGGGYTF.

This chain uses TRBV6-1 with TRBJ1-5, with a possible D match to TRBD1 (6 bases). Trimming stripped 0 bases from V and 3 bases from J, with 18 bases between. CDR1 and CDR2 from the germline V gene are MNHNS and SASEGT. CDR3 length equals 18 residues. CDR3 coding DNA: TGTGCCAGCAGTGAAGCGCCCGGAGGGGGGGACACCAATCAGCCCCAGCATTTT. Translation gives CASSEAPGGGDTNQPQHF.

This clonotype is a singleton in its sample. The V and J genes are TRBV5-5 and TRBJ1-2, with D possibly being TRBD1 (5 bases). V shed 4 bases and J shed 2 bases, with 15 bases lying between them. This CDR3 region has 15 residues. Per the germline V gene, CDR1 is SGHKS and CDR2 is YYEKEE (reference sequence). The CDR3 protein is CASSPPGRRNYGYTF. The DNA for the CDR3 is TGTGCCAGCAGCCCACCGGGACGGCGGAACTATGGCTACACCTTC.

The chain has TRBV19 and TRBJ2-4; D might be TRBD2 (6 bases). Germline values: CDR1 LNHDA, CDR2 SQIVND (reference sequence). CDR3 length: 17 residues. V lost 5 bases and J lost 0, with 17 bases in between. CDR3 DNA: TGTGCCAGTAGTGATTTTGGCGGGGTACTAGCCAAAAACATTCAGTACTTC. This encodes CASSDFGGVLAKNIQYF.